This T cell receptor (beta chain) comes out of a study of CD8 T cells in ankylosing spondylitis. The study, taken as a whole, reports: Blood of patients with ankylosing spondylitis appeared to be characterized by a TCR beta motif of eight highly homologous variants.

This clonotype was seen a handful of times. As yet, its antigen is unknown. Germline values: CDR1 MNHNS, CDR2 SASEGT. With 5 bases clipped from V and 4 bases from J, the junction kept 11 bases outside the gene matches. The CDR3 loop spans 17 amino acids. TCRdb processed the 5' RACE reads anew with MiXCR; each CDR3 protein has one entry. The sample includes some 840,000 distinct CDR3 sequences, about an eighth of them seen just once. The specimen sequenced was blood, either unsorted or a sorted T cell fraction (not recorded which). This clonotype originated in a male donor with ankylosing spondylitis. The genes are TRBV6-1 and TRBJ2-2; 9 positions agree with TRBD1. In DNA, the CDR3 is TGTGCCAGCAGTCCTGACGGGACAGGGACTGGCACCGGGGAGCTGTTTTTT. This gives the protein CASSPDGTGTGTGELFF.